This TCR beta chain is drawn from a study of cytomegalovirus exposure and HLA in healthy donors. A multiplex PCR was run with 60 Vbeta primers and 13 Jbeta primers. Some clones are missing from TCRdb's copy, which holds only in-frame ones; the method was immunoSEQ multiplex PCR. The sample lists 200,000 or so clones, roughly 84% occurring once. Germline CDR1 and CDR2: SGDLS and YYNGEE. V shed 5 bases, J shed 1 base, and the junction held 5 bases outside the gene matches. The CDR3 is 15 residues long. Each donor was healthy, and each was a bone marrow donor. The sample comprised PBMCs. The origin of this receptor is a boy aged 5-17 years in good health and CMV-seronegative. This chain connects TRBV9 to TRBJ2-2; 7 bases fit TRBD2. The CDR3 DNA reads as TGTGCCAGCAGGACCTCGGGGGGGAACACCGGGGAGCTGTTTTTT. Translation: CASRTSGGNTGELFF.